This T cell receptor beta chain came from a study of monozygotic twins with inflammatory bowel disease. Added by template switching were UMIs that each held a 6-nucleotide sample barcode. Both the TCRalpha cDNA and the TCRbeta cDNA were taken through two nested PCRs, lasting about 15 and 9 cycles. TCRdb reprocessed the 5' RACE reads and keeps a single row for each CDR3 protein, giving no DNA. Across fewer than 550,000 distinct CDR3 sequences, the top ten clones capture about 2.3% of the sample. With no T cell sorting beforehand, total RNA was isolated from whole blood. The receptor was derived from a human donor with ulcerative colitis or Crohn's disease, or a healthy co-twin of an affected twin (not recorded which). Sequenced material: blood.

The CDR3 here is CASSPAGINTGELFF. This chain joins TRBV7-2 and TRBJ2-2; absent DNA, TCRdb's TRBD2 call cannot be checked. There are 15 residues in the CDR3. Germline V CDR1 and CDR2: SGHTA, FQGNSA.